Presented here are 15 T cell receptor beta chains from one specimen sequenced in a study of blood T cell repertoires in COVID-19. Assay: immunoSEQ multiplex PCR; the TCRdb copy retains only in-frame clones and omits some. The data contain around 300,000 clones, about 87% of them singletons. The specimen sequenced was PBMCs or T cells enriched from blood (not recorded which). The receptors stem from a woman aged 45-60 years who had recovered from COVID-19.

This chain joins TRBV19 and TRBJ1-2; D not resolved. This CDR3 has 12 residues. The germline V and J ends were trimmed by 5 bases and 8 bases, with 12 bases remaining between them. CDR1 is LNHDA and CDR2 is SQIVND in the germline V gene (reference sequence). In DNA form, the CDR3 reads TGTGCCAGTAGTCGAGTTAATCGGGGCTACACCTTC. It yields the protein CASSRVNRGYTF.

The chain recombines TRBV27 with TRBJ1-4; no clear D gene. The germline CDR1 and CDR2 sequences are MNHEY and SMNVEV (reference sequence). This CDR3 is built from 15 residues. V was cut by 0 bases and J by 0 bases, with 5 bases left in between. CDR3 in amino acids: CASSLSFTTNEKLFF. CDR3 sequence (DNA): TGTGCCAGCAGTTTATCGTTCACAACTAATGAAAAACTGTTTTTT.

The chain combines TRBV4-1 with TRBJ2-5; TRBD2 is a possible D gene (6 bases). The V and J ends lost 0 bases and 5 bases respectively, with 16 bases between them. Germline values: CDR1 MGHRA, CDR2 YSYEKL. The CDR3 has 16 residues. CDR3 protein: CASSQDLAARRETQYF. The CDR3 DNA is TGCGCCAGCAGCCAAGATTTAGCGGCCCGGAGGGAGACCCAGTACTTC.

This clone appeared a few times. CDR3 in amino acids: CASSQEGAGGSYEQYF. As DNA, the CDR3 is TGTGCCAGCAGCCAAGAGGGAGCGGGGGGGTCCTACGAGCAGTACTTC. The genes are TRBV4-2 and TRBJ2-7; 10 nucleotides match TRBD2. Per germline, CDR1 LGHNA and CDR2 YNFKEQ. V lost 0 bases to trimming and J lost 1 base; unmatched junction nucleotides: 3. The CDR3 has 16 amino acids.

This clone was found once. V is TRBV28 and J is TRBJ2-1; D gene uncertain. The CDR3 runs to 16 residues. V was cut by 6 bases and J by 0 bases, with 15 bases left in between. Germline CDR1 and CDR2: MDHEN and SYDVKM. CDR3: CASRSPAASSYNEQFF. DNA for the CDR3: TGTGCCAGCAGGTCTCCCGCGGCTAGCTCCTACAATGAGCAGTTCTTC.

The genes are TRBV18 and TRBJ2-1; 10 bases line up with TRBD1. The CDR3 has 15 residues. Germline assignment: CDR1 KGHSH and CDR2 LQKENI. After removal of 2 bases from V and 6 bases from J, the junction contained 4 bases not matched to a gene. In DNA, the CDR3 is TGTGCCAGCTCACCATCCGGGACAGGGGTCAATGAGCAGTTCTTC. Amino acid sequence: CASSPSGTGVNEQFF.

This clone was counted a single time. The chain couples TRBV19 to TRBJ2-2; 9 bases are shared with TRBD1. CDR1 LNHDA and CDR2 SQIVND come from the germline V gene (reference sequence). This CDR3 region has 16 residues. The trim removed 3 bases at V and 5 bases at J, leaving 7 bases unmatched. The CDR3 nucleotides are TGTGCCAGTAGTATCCGGGACAGGGTTGGTACCGGGGAGCTGTTTTTT. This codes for CASSIRDRVGTGELFF. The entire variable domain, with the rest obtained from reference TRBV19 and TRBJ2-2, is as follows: DGGITQSPKYLFRKEGQNVTLSCEQNLNHDAMYWYRQDPGQGLRLIYYSQIVNDFQKGDIAEGYSVSREKKESFPLTVTSAQKNPTAFYLCASSIRDRVGTGELFFGEGSRLTVL.

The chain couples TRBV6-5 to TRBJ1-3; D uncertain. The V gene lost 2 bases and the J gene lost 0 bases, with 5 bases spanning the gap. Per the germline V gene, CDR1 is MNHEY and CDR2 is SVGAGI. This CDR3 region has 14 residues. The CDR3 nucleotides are TGTGCCAGCAGTTACGGCATCTCTGGAAACACCATATATTTT. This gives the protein CASSYGISGNTIYF.

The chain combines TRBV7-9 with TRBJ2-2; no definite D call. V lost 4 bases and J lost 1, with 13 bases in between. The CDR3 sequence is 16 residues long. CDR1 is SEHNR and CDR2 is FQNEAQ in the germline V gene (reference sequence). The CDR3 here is CASSSTNSGNTGELFF. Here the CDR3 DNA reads TGTGCCAGCAGCTCCACGAATTCGGGGAACACCGGGGAGCTGTTTTTT.

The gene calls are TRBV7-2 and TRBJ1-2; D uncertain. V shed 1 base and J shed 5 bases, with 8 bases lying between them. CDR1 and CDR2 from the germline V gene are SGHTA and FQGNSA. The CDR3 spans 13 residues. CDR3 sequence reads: CASSLGPVYGYTF. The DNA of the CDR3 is TGTGCCAGCAGCTTAGGGCCAGTTTATGGCTACACCTTC.

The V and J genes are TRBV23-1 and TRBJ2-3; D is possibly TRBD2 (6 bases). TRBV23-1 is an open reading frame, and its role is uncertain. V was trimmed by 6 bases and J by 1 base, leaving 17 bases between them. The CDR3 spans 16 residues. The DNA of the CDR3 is TGCGCCAGCAGCCCTCCGGGGGAGGCGTGCACAGATACGCAGTATTTT. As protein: CASSPPGEACTDTQYF.

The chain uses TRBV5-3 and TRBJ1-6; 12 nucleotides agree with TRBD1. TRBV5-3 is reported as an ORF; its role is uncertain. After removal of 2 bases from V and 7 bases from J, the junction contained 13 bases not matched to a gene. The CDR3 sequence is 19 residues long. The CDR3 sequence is CARSFSGTGGVNHNSPLHF. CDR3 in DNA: TGTGCCAGAAGCTTCTCCGGGACAGGGGGCGTAAATCACAATTCACCCCTCCACTTT.

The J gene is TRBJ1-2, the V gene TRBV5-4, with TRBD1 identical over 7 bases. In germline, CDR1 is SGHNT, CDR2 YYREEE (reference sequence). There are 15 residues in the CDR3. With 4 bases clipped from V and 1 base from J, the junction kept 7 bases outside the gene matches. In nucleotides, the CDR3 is TGTGCCAGCAGCACGGTGGGACAGTATAACTATGGCTACACCTTC. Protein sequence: CASSTVGQYNYGYTF.

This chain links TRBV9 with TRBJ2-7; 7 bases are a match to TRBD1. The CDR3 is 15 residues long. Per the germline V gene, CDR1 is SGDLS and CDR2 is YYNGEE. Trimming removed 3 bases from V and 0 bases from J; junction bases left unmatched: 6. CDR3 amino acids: CASSAGQAPSYEQYF. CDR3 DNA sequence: TGTGCCAGCAGCGCTGGACAGGCGCCCTCCTACGAGCAGTACTTC.

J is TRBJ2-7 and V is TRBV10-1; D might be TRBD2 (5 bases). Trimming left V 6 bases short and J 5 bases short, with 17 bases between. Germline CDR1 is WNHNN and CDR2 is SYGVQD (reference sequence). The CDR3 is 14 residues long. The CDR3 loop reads CASSRRNRVHEQYF. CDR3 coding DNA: TGCGCCAGCAGCCGGAGGAACCGGGTCCACGAGCAGTACTTC.